This entry lists 21 T cell receptor beta chains sequenced from one sample in a study of cytomegalovirus exposure and HLA in healthy donors. The study ran its PCR with 60 Vbeta and 13 Jbeta primers. Sequenced by immunoSEQ multiplex PCR; TCRdb stores in-frame clones only, minus some. The sample has more than 80,000 clones, just under 75% seen once; the top ten hold roughly 4.2%. The specimen sequenced was PBMCs. The receptor set was obtained from a man between 60 and 75 years old in good health and CMV-seronegative.

This clone was found a few times. The chain recombines TRBV10-1 with TRBJ1-4, with TRBD1 matching 8 bases. V dropped 4 bases and J dropped 6; count of bases not matched to a gene: 7. This CDR3 spans 15 amino acids. CDR1 and CDR2 (germline): WNHNN, SYGVQD (reference sequence). CDR3: CASSGMTGVDEKLFF. The DNA of the CDR3 is TGCGCCAGCAGTGGCATGACAGGGGTGGATGAAAAACTGTTTTTT.

The chain uses TRBV30 and TRBJ2-7, with TRBD1 as a possible D gene (5 bases). The CDR3 length is 12 residues. V was cut by 5 bases and J by 2 bases, with 10 bases left in between. The germline CDR1 and CDR2 sequences are GTSNPN and SVGIG (reference sequence). The CDR3 sequence: CAWDGQTYEQYF. In DNA, the CDR3 is TGTGCCTGGGACGGACAAACCTACGAGCAGTACTTC.

The chain uses TRBV21-1 and TRBJ2-5; the D segment call TRBD2 is taken from the table without a DNA check. TRBV21-1 represents a pseudogene. This CDR3 has 17 amino acids. The CDR3 protein is CASSKGTSGDPTETQYF. The CDR3 nucleotides read TGTGCCAGCAGCAAAGGAACTAGCGGGGATCCTACAGAGACCCAGTACTTC.

This chain connects TRBV29-1 to TRBJ2-7; D possibly corresponds to TRBD1 (5 bases). CDR1 is SQVTM and CDR2 is ANQGSEA in the germline V gene. Trimming cost V 4 bases and J 2 bases, with 15 bases left between them. The CDR3 contains 14 residues. The CDR3 loop reads CSVAKGQGTYEQYF. CDR3 coding DNA: TGCAGCGTTGCTAAGGGGCAGGGAACCTACGAGCAGTACTTC.

The chain recombines TRBV10-3 with TRBJ1-2; TRBD1 might be the D (5 bases). V was trimmed by 3 bases and J by 5 bases, leaving 19 bases between them. Germline CDR1 and CDR2: ENHRY and SYGVKD. The CDR3 totals 16 residues. This chain's CDR3 is CAISEGGGRGWYGYTF. Written as DNA, the CDR3 is TGTGCCATCAGTGAAGGTGGTGGAAGGGGATGGTATGGCTACACCTTC.

This rearrangement joins TRBV5-6 to TRBJ1-2, with unresolved D. CDR1 is SGHDT and CDR2 is YYEEEE in the germline V gene. Trimming shortened V by 4 bases and J by 7 bases, and 11 bases separated the two germline ends. The CDR3 extends over 12 amino acids. CDR3 sequence reads: CASSARPAGYTF. CDR3 nucleotides: TGTGCCAGCAGCGCCAGGCCGGCTGGCTACACCTTC.

The chain couples TRBV5-1 to TRBJ1-4, with 9 bases lining up with TRBD1. After removal of 0 bases from V and 8 bases from J, the junction contained 5 bases not matched to a gene. This CDR3 region has 15 residues. Germline V gene data show CDR1 as SGHRS and CDR2 as YFSETQ. The CDR3 here is CASSLAGQGREKLFF. The CDR3 DNA reads TGCGCCAGCAGCTTGGCGGGACAGGGTAGGGAAAAACTGTTTTTT.

The chain uses TRBV5-1 and TRBJ2-7, with D perhaps matching TRBD1 (6 bases). Germline V gene lookup returns CDR1 SGHRS and CDR2 YFSETQ. This CDR3 has 16 amino acids. The V gene lost 0 bases and the J gene lost 0 bases, with 13 bases spanning the gap. CDR3 in amino acids: CASSLVRQADSYEQYF. CDR3 DNA sequence: TGCGCCAGCAGCTTGGTGAGACAGGCGGACTCCTACGAGCAGTACTTC. The entire variable domain, with the rest obtained from reference TRBV5-1 and TRBJ2-7, is as follows: KAGVTQTPRYLIKTRGQQVTLSCSPISGHRSVSWYQQTPGQGLQFLFEYFSETQRNKGNFPGRFSGRQFSNSRSEMNVSTLELGDSALYLCASSLVRQADSYEQYFGPGTRLTVT.

The J gene is TRBJ2-3, the V gene TRBV29-1; possible D gene TRBD1, 5 bases. CDR3 length equals 11 residues. V lost 7 bases, J lost 4 bases, and 9 bases lay in between. The germline V gene has CDR1 SQVTM and CDR2 ANQGSEA. CDR3 DNA sequence: TGCAGCGGCGACAGCGCAGATACGCAGTATTTT. Amino acids: CSGDSADTQYF.

This clone was found a few times. The gene calls are TRBV5-1 and TRBJ2-1; D remains ambiguous. The germline V gene encodes CDR1 SGHRS and CDR2 YFSETQ. The CDR3 totals 13 residues. V dropped 0 bases and J dropped 10 bases, with 11 bases sitting between them. CDR3 nucleotides: TGCGCCAGCAGCTTGGCGTTTTCAGGAGAGCAGTTCTTC. Its translation: CASSLAFSGEQFF.

The rearrangement links TRBV7-2 to TRBJ2-3; D perhaps matches TRBD1 (5 bases). Trimming pared 5 bases from V and 5 bases from J, leaving 14 bases between. This CDR3 region has 14 residues. CDR1 and CDR2 (germline): SGHTA, FQGNSA. CDR3 DNA: TGTGCCAGCAGCCAGGGCCCAATGCTAGATACGCAGTATTTT. Amino acid sequence: CASSQGPMLDTQYF.

This clone was seen only once. The rearrangement uses TRBV9 and TRBJ1-2; 10 nucleotides line up with TRBD1. The CDR3 runs to 14 residues. J was trimmed by 3 bases and V by 7 bases; bases with no gene match: 6. Germline assignment: CDR1 SGDLS and CDR2 YYNGEE. This chain's CDR3 is CASAGDRGYYGYTF. The CDR3, as DNA: TGTGCCAGCGCCGGGGACAGGGGCTACTATGGCTACACCTTC.

The V gene is TRBV7-3, the J gene TRBJ1-1; D is unclear. The germline V gene has CDR1 SGHTA and CDR2 FQGTGA. The V and J ends lost 6 bases and 2 bases respectively, with 16 bases between them. The CDR3 is 15 residues long. CDR3 sequence: CASRQNANSNTEAFF. CDR3 sequence (DNA): TGTGCCAGCAGGCAAAATGCTAATTCAAACACTGAAGCTTTCTTT.

DNA for the CDR3: TGTGCCAGCAGCCCCCTGAGGGGGTACGAGCAGTACTTC. It specifies CASSPLRGYEQYF. The rearrangement uses TRBV7-2 and TRBJ2-7, with D tentatively TRBD1 (6 bases). V lost 5 bases and J 4 bases, leaving 12 bases between the germline ends. The CDR3 contains 13 residues. Germline V gene data show CDR1 as SGHTA and CDR2 as FQGNSA.

V is TRBV27 and J is TRBJ2-7, with D uncertain. The germline V gene has CDR1 MNHEY and CDR2 SMNVEV (reference sequence). The V and J ends lost 3 bases and 2 bases respectively, with 14 bases between them. This CDR3 spans 15 amino acids. The CDR3 spells CASSFKRATTYEQYF. For the CDR3, the DNA is TGTGCCAGCAGTTTCAAGCGCGCCACTACCTACGAGCAGTACTTC.

The chain joins TRBV11-2 to TRBJ1-2; D not resolved. V lost 0 bases, J lost 0 bases, and 11 bases lay in between. The CDR3 runs 16 residues. Germline V CDR1 and CDR2: SGHAT, FQNNGV. The CDR3 loop is CASSLDPREANYGYTF. DNA for the CDR3: TGTGCCAGCAGCTTAGATCCCCGGGAAGCTAACTATGGCTACACCTTC.

The genes are TRBV6-6 and TRBJ2-3; TRBD2 agrees at 7 bases. Germline assignment: CDR1 MNHNY and CDR2 SVGAGI (reference sequence). This CDR3 region has 13 residues. With 7 bases clipped from V and 6 bases from J, the junction kept 7 bases outside the gene matches. CDR3 sequence: CASIYGEGDTQYF. CDR3 bases: TGTGCCAGCATCTACGGGGAGGGGGATACGCAGTATTTT.

The chain joins TRBV5-5 to TRBJ1-4; TRBD1 matches at 8 bases. The V and J ends lost 2 bases and 7 bases, in that order; junction bases with no gene match: 13. The CDR3 extends over 17 amino acids. Germline V CDR1 and CDR2: SGHKS, YYEKEE (reference sequence). CDR3 sequence reads: CASSFTDYRGGVEKLFF. CDR3 bases: TGTGCCAGCAGCTTTACCGACTACAGGGGGGGGGTTGAAAAACTGTTTTTT. Together with reference TRBV5-5 and TRBJ1-4, the CDR3 gives the full variable domain: DAGVTQSPTHLIKTRGQQVTLRCSPISGHKSVSWYQQVLGQGPQFIFQYYEKEERGRGNFPDRFSARQFPNYSSELNVNALLLGDSALYLCASSFTDYRGGVEKLFFGSGTQLSVL.

The chain recombines TRBV5-1 with TRBJ1-2; 10 bases line up with TRBD1. The CDR3 has 14 residues. V gave up 3 bases and J gave up 7 bases; unmatched junction bases: 6. The germline V gene encodes CDR1 SGHRS and CDR2 YFSETQ. CDR3 bases: TGCGCCAGCAGCTCGACAGGGGGCTTTGGTGGCTACACCTTC. It is translated as CASSSTGGFGGYTF.

The rearrangement links TRBV27 to TRBJ1-1, with D uncertain. Trimming stripped 4 bases from V and 1 base from J, with 4 bases between. Germline CDR1 reads MNHEY; CDR2 reads SMNVEV (reference sequence). The CDR3 runs to 12 residues. The CDR3 bases are TGTGCCAGCAGTTCCCAGAACACTGAAGCTTTCTTT. As protein: CASSSQNTEAFF.

This chain joins TRBV5-1 and TRBJ1-1, with TRBD1 matching 8 bases. CDR1 is SGHRS and CDR2 is YFSETQ in the germline V gene. V lost 1 base and J lost 4; bases outside the gene matches: 0. This CDR3 has 13 amino acids. The CDR3, as DNA: TGCGCCAGCAGCTTGACAGGGGGCACTGAAGCTTTCTTT. It yields the protein CASSLTGGTEAFF.